Below, 2 T cell receptor beta chains from the same sample are listed, as sequenced in a study of T cell changes during pregnancy in multiple sclerosis (dated by TCRdb to between 2017 and 2020). The library came from the immunoSEQ multiplex PCR assay. Held by TCRdb, this immuneACCESS table contains in-frame sequences only and omits some clones. Under half of the omission traces to an unresolved V gene where checked; the cause of the rest is unknown. The sample data list 99,000 or so clones, and under 95% of these were observed just once. The ten largest clones add up to 0.99% of the sample. This specimen was peripheral blood, taken after pregnancy. These receptors all come from a female donor with multiple sclerosis, enrolled in a pregnancy study.

The chain recombines TRBV30 with TRBJ1-1, with 8 positions matching TRBD1. J gave up 1 base and V 5 bases, and 3 bases lay outside the gene matches. The CDR3 runs 13 residues. In germline, CDR1 is GTSNPN, CDR2 SVGIG (reference sequence). Here the CDR3 DNA reads TGTGCCTGGCGGACAGGGACGAACACTGAAGCTTTCTTT. Protein sequence: CAWRTGTNTEAFF.

This sequence joins TRBV5-4 and TRBJ2-7; 12 positions agree with TRBD2. Germline CDR1 reads SGHNT; CDR2 reads YYREEE (reference sequence). J lost 0 bases, V lost 4 bases, and 5 bases had no gene match. The CDR3 sequence is 16 residues long. CDR3 in amino acids: CASSRPTSGSSYEQYF. The CDR3 nucleotides are TGTGCCAGCAGCCGCCCGACTAGCGGGAGCTCCTACGAGCAGTACTTC.